What follows are 5 T cell receptor beta chains derived from one specimen sequenced in a study of T cells after yellow fever vaccination. TCRdb re-analysed the 5' RACE reads in MiXCR, keeping a single row per CDR3 protein. This table has over 250,000 distinct CDR3 sequences, around 5.3% appearing once. The sample in question was CD4+ T cells sorted from PBMCs, obtained on the day of the yellow fever booster vaccination. The receptors stem from a man aged 18 to 35 who received the YFV17D yellow fever vaccine.

The chain recombines TRBV6-2 or TRBV6-3 with TRBJ2-7; either TRBD1 or TRBD2 may fit D (7 bases each). The CDR3 runs 14 residues. Trimming shortened V by 6 bases and J by 6 bases, and 18 bases separated the two germline ends. Germline V gene lookup returns CDR1 MNHEY and CDR2 SVGEGT. CDR3 protein: CASSPGGAHSEQYV. The CDR3 DNA is TGTGCCAGCAGCCCAGGGGGGGCGCACAGCGAGCAGTACGTC.

At least ten counts were recorded for this clonotype. DNA of the CDR3: TGCAGTGCCCGTTCAGGACGCAGCTCCTATAATTCACCCCTCCACTTT. It translates to CSARSGRSSYNSPLHF. This sequence joins TRBV20-1 and TRBJ1-6; D is undetermined. Germline V lookup: CDR1 DFQATT, CDR2 SNEGSKA (reference sequence). This CDR3 region has 16 residues. Trimming stripped 6 bases from V and 0 bases from J, with 15 bases between.

In its sample, this clonotype was seen many times. This chain uses TRBV4-1 with TRBJ1-1; no reliable D call. CDR3 length: 17 residues. V shed 1 base and J shed 4 bases, with 19 bases lying between them. CDR1 and CDR2 (germline): MGHRA, YSYEKL. CDR3 nucleotide sequence: TGCGCCAGCAGCCAAGTCGACCTGGGTTTTAGCAGCACTGAAGCTTTCTTT. Its protein product is CASSQVDLGFSSTEAFF.

This clonotype was seen at least ten times. V usage is TRBV20-1 and J usage is TRBJ2-7; D is ambiguous. Germline assignment: CDR1 DFQATT and CDR2 SNEGSKA (reference sequence). Deletions cut 7 bases from V and 0 bases from J, with 10 bases between. This CDR3 has 12 amino acids. CDR3 loop: CSVEDLSYEQYF. CDR3 nucleotide sequence: TGCAGTGTTGAGGATCTCTCCTACGAGCAGTACTTC.

This clonotype appeared a few times. The rearrangement links TRBV7-9 to TRBJ1-4; tentatively, D is TRBD1 (5 bases). CDR3 size: 13 residues. In germline, CDR1 is SEHNR, CDR2 FQNEAQ (reference sequence). Trimming removed 2 bases from V and 8 bases from J, with 9 bases in between. In DNA, the CDR3 is TGTGCCAGCAGCTTACAGGAGGGGGAAAAACTGTTTTTT. It codes for CASSLQEGEKLFF. Variable domain in full (rest from reference TRBV7-9 and TRBJ1-4): DTGVSQNPRHKITKRGQNVTFRCDPISEHNRLYWYRQTLGQGPEFLTYFQNEAQLEKSRLLSDRFSAERPKGSFSTLEIQRTEQGDSAMYLCASSLQEGEKLFFGSGTQLSVL.